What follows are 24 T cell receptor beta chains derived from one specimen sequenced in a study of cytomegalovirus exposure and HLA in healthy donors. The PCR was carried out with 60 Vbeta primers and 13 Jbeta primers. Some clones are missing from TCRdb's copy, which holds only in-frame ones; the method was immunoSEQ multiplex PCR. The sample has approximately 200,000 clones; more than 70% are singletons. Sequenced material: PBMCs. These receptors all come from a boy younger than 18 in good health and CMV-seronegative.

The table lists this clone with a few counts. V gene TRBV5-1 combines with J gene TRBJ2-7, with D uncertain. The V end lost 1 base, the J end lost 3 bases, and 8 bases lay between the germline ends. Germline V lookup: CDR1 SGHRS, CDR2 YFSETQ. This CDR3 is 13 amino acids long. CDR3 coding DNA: TGCGCCAGCAGCTTGCCGCGGAGCTACGAGCAGTACTTC. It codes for CASSLPRSYEQYF.

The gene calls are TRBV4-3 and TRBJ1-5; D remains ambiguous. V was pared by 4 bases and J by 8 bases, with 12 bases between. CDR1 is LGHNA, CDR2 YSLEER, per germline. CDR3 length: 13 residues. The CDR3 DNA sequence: TGCGCCAGCAGCCCAGACCTGGGCGAGCCCCAGCATTTT. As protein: CASSPDLGEPQHF.

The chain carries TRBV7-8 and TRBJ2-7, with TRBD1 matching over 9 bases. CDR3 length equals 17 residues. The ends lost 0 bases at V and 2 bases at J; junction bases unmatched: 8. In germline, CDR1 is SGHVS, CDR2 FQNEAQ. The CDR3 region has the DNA TGTGCCAGCAGCTTAGCGAGCTACAGGGGGCTTGCCTACGAGCAGTACTTC. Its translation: CASSLASYRGLAYEQYF.

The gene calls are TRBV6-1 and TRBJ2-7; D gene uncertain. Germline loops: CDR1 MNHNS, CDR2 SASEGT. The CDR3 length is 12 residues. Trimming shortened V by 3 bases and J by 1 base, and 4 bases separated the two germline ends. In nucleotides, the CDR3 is TGTGCCAGCAGTGACCGGTCCTACGAGCAGTACTTC. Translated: CASSDRSYEQYF.

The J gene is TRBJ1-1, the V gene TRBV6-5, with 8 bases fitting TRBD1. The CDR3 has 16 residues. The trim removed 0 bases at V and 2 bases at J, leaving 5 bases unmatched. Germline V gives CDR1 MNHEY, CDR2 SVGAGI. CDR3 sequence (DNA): TGTGCCAGCAGTTACTCTGGGGGACAGGCCAACACTGAAGCTTTCTTT. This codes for CASSYSGGQANTEAFF.

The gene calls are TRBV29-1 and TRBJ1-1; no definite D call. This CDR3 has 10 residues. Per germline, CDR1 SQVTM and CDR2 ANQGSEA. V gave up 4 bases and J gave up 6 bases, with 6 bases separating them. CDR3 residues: CSVAVSEAFF. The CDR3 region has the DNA TGCAGCGTTGCAGTCTCTGAAGCTTTCTTT.

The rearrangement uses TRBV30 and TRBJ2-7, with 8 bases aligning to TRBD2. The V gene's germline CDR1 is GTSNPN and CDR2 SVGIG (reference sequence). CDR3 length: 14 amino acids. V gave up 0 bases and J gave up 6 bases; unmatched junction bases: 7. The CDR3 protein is CAWSVSAGAGEQYF. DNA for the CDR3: TGTGCCTGGAGTGTATCAGCGGGAGCAGGCGAGCAGTACTTC.

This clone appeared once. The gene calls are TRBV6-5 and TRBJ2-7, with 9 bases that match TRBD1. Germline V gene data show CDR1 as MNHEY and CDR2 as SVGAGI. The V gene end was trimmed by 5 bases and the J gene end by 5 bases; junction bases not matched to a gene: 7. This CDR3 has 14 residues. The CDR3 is CASSKRQGDNEQYF. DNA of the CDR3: TGTGCCAGCAGTAAACGACAGGGGGACAACGAGCAGTACTTC.

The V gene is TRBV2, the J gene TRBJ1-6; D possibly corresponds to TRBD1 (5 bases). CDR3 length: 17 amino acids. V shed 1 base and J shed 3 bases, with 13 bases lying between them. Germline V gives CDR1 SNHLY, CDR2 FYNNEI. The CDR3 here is CASSEGAGSGYNSPLHF. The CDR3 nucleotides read TGTGCCAGCAGTGAAGGGGCAGGGTCAGGCTATAATTCACCCCTCCACTTT.

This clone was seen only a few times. This CDR3 is CASGLDGNTEAFF. In DNA, the CDR3 is TGTGCTAGTGGTCTGGACGGTAACACTGAAGCTTTCTTT. The chain is built from TRBV12-5 and TRBJ1-1, with D uncertain. Trimming took off 5 bases at V and 2 bases at J, with 9 bases between the two ends. The germline V gene encodes CDR1 LGHNT and CDR2 FRNRAP. This CDR3 region has 13 residues.

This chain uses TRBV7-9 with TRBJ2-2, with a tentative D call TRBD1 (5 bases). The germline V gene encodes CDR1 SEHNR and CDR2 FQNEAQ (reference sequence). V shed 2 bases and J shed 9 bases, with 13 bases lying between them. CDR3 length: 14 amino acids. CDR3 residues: CASSLSGAKWELFF. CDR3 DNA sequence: TGTGCCAGCAGCTTATCTGGGGCCAAGTGGGAGCTGTTTTTT.

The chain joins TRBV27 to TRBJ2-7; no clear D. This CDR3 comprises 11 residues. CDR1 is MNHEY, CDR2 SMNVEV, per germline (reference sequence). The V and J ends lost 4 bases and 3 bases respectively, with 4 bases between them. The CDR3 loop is CASSSHYEQYF. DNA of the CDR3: TGTGCCAGCAGTTCCCACTACGAGCAGTACTTC.

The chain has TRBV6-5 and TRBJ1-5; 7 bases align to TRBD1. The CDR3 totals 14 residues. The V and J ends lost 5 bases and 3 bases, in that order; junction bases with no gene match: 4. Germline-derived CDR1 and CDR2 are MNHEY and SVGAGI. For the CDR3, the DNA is TGTGCCAGCAGTGACAGGGAATTCAATCAGCCCCAGCATTTT. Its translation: CASSDREFNQPQHF.

The CDR3 loop is CASGSFWHRGLADPNTDTQYF. For the CDR3, the DNA is TGTGCCAGCGGCTCGTTTTGGCACAGGGGACTAGCGGACCCCAACACAGATACGCAGTATTTT. The V call is TRBV2, the J call TRBJ2-3; 11 nucleotides align to TRBD2. Trimming cost V 8 bases and J 2 bases; bases outside gene matches: 24. CDR1 is SNHLY and CDR2 is FYNNEI in the germline V gene. This CDR3 comprises 21 residues.

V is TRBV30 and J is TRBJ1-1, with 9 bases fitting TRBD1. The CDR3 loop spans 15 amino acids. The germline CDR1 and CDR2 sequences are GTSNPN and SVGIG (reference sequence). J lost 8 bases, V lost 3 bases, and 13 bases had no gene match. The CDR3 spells CAWRYRDREGGEAFF. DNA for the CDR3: TGTGCCTGGAGGTACCGGGACAGGGAGGGCGGAGAAGCTTTCTTT.

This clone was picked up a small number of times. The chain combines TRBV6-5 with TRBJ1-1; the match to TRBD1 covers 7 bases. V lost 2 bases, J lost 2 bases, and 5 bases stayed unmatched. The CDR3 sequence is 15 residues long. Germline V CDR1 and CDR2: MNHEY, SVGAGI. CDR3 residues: CASSYTGTANTEAFF. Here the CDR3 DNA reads TGTGCCAGCAGTTACACCGGGACAGCCAACACTGAAGCTTTCTTT.

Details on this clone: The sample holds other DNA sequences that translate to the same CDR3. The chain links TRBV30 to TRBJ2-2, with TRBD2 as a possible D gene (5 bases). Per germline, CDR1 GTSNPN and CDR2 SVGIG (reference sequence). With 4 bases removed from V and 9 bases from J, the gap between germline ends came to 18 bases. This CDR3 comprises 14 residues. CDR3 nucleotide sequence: TGTGCCTGGACCCCTGGACTGGCTCTACGGGAGCTGTTTTTT. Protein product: CAWTPGLALRELFF.

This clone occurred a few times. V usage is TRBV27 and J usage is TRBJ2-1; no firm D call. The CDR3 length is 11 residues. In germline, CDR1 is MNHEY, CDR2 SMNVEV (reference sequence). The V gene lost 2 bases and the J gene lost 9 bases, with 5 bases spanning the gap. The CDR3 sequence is CASSLRGEQFF. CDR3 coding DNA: TGTGCCAGCAGTTTACGCGGTGAGCAGTTCTTC.

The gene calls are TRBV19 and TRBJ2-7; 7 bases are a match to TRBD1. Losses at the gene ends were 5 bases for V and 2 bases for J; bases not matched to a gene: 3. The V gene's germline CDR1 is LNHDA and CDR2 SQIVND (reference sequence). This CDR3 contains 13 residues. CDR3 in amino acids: CASSRQGPYEQYF. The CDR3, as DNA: TGTGCCAGTAGTCGACAGGGCCCCTACGAGCAGTACTTC. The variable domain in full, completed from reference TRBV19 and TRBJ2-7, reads DGGITQSPKYLFRKEGQNVTLSCEQNLNHDAMYWYRQDPGQGLRLIYYSQIVNDFQKGDIAEGYSVSREKKESFPLTVTSAQKNPTAFYLCASSRQGPYEQYFGPGTRLTVT.

DNA of the CDR3: TGTGCCAGTAGTATCTCCGGGACAGGGATCGGAAACACCATATATTTT. This sequence encodes CASSISGTGIGNTIYF. This rearrangement joins TRBV19 to TRBJ1-3; 9 bases line up with TRBD1. The CDR3 has 16 residues. CDR1 and CDR2 (germline): LNHDA, SQIVND (reference sequence). After removal of 3 bases from V and 4 bases from J, the junction contained 7 bases not matched to a gene.

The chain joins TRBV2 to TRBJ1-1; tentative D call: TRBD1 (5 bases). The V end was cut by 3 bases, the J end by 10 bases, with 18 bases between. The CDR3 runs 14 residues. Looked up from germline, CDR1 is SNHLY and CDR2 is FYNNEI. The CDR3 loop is CASSDRVYSFRAFF. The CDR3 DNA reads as TGTGCCAGCAGTGACAGGGTTTACTCCTTTCGAGCTTTCTTT.

In nucleotides, the CDR3 is TGTGCCAGCACCTGGGGGGGGGCGCCAGATACGCAGTATTTT. It translates to CASTWGGAPDTQYF. The chain combines TRBV6-5 with TRBJ2-3, with D possibly matching TRBD2 (7 bases). Germline CDR1 reads MNHEY; CDR2 reads SVGAGI. V shed 7 bases and J shed 4 bases, with 15 bases lying between them. CDR3 size: 14 residues.

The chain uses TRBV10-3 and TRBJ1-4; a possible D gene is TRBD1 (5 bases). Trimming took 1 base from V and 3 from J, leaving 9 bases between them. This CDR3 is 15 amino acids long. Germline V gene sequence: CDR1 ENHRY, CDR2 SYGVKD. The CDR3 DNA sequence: TGTGCCATCAGTGAGTTAGCAGGGCCTAATGAAAAACTGTTTTTT. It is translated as CAISELAGPNEKLFF.

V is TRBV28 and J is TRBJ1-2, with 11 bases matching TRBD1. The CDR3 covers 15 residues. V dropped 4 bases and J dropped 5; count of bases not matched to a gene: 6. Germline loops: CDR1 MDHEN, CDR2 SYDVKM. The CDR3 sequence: CASSYGGQGAYGYTF. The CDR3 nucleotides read TGTGCCAGCAGTTACGGAGGACAGGGGGCATATGGCTACACCTTC.